Sequencing of this T cell receptor (beta chain) was carried out in a study of blood T cell repertoires in COVID-19. The data were produced by immunoSEQ multiplex PCR, yet TCRdb's version contains in-frame clones alone and is incomplete. The sample yields some 73,000 clones, about nine tenths seen once. Sequencing used peripheral blood. This clonotype was sampled from a human donor in a cohort sampled during active COVID-19.

The CDR3 nucleotides are TGTGCCAGCAGTCTTGCGGCCCGCTCCTACAATGAGCAGTTCTTC. Its translation: CASSLAARSYNEQFF. V and J are TRBV27 and TRBJ2-1; D is ambiguous. V lost 5 bases and J lost 0, with 11 bases in between. The CDR3 covers 15 residues. Germline CDR1 reads MNHEY; CDR2 reads SMNVEV (reference sequence).